This T cell receptor beta chain was sequenced in a study of monozygotic twins with inflammatory bowel disease. CDR3 length: 17 amino acids. CDR1 and CDR2 (germline): SGHKS, YYEKEE (reference sequence). Comments on this clonotype: Its antigen is unidentified.

The template-switching step introduced UMIs that carried a 6-nucleotide sample barcode. TCRdb reprocessed the 5' RACE reads and stores each CDR3 protein as one record, lacking DNA. This sample's table reports some 190,000 distinct CDR3 sequences. Overall study findings and caveats: Among the T cells, different subtypes could not be distinguished. A reduction in TCRbeta diversity (inverse Simpson) was seen in IBD patients relative to healthy co-twins.

This TCR came from a human donor with ulcerative colitis or Crohn's disease, or a healthy co-twin of an affected twin (not recorded which). The chain recombines TRBV5-5 with TRBJ2-1; the TCRdb D gene call, TRBD2, has no DNA to confirm it. Sample: blood. CDR3 region: CASSWGGGLAPDNEQFF.